This T cell receptor (beta chain) emerged from a study of quantifying T cell responses using KT2 cells. Study-wide context: cDNA was made from DNase-treated RNA using alpha and beta constant primers.

Overall study results and limits: Input KT2 cell number predicted KT2 alpha and beta sequence counts linearly over several orders of magnitude. KT2 sequences were detected down to about one KT2 cell per 100,000 PBMC.

With respect to this clonotype: Its cognate antigen is unknown.

The cDNA 3' end received a ligated oligonucleotide with a UMI. The first PCR ran approximately 4 cycles with an equimolar RC1.1 and RC1.2 beta primer mix. A single record per CDR3 protein comes from TCRdb applying MiXCR to the UMI-ligation and nested PCR reads. The sample carries fewer than 50,000 distinct CDR3 sequences, 11% recorded once. The germline V gene encodes CDR1 DFQATT and CDR2 SNEGSKA (reference sequence). With 3 bases removed from V and 3 bases from J, the gap between germline ends came to 12 bases. There are 13 residues in the CDR3. The clonotype was recovered from a human donor. This chain connects TRBV20-1 to TRBJ2-7; D may be TRBD2 (5 bases). The material sequenced was PBMCs spiked with cells of the T cell clone KT2. The DNA for the CDR3 is TGCAGTGCTAGTCGACCGGGGTACTACGAGCAGTACTTC. Protein sequence: CSASRPGYYEQYF.